This entry lists 19 T cell receptor beta chains sequenced from one sample in a study of blood T cell repertoires in COVID-19. Libraries were prepared by immunoSEQ multiplex PCR; TCRdb keeps only in-frame clonotypes and omits some of them. The sample records approximately 170,000 clones, 83% being singletons. Sequencing input: PBMCs or T cells enriched from blood (not recorded which). Receptor source: a woman aged 45 to 65 in a cohort exposed to, infected with or recovered from COVID-19 (not recorded which).

The gene calls are TRBV4-2 and TRBJ2-2; tentatively, D is TRBD2 (6 bases). The CDR3 is made up of 18 amino acids. Trimming pared 1 base from V and 1 base from J, leaving 16 bases between. CDR1 and CDR2 (germline): LGHNA, YNFKEQ. The CDR3 loop is CASSQGAPSALNTGELFF. The CDR3 DNA follows: TGTGCCAGCAGCCAAGGGGCCCCTAGCGCGCTGAACACCGGGGAGCTGTTTTTT.

This clone appeared a single time. This CDR3 is CASSFPGLAAQETQYF. The CDR3 DNA sequence: TGTGCCAGCAGCTTCCCTGGACTAGCTGCACAAGAGACCCAGTACTTC. The chain joins TRBV7-9 to TRBJ2-5, with 8 bases identical to TRBD2. The CDR3 spans 16 residues. Germline CDR1 SEHNR, CDR2 FQNEAQ (reference sequence). The V gene end was trimmed by 3 bases and the J gene end by 2 bases; junction bases not matched to a gene: 8.

This sequence joins TRBV5-4 and TRBJ1-2; 7 positions match TRBD1. This CDR3 contains 13 residues. V trimming: 4 bases; J trimming: 4 bases; junction bases outside the gene matches: 4. CDR1 is SGHNT, CDR2 YYREEE, per germline (reference sequence). The CDR3 DNA reads as TGTGCCAGCAGCCGAGGACAGGCCTATGGCTACACCTTC. As protein: CASSRGQAYGYTF.

The chain carries TRBV24-1 and TRBJ2-1; perhaps TRBD2 as D (6 bases). V was clipped by 3 bases and J by 4 bases, with 15 bases between them. This CDR3 is built from 16 residues. Germline CDR1 KGHDR, CDR2 SFDVKD. The CDR3 spells CATSDKTSGRYNEQFF. CDR3 sequence (DNA): TGTGCCACCAGTGATAAGACTAGTGGGAGATACAATGAGCAGTTCTTC.

The CDR3: CASSQDGGLGNQPQHF. As DNA, the CDR3 is TGCGCCAGCAGCCAAGACGGGGGTTTAGGCAATCAGCCCCAGCATTTT. The chain recombines TRBV4-1 with TRBJ1-5, with D possibly matching TRBD1 (5 bases). There are 16 residues in the CDR3. Germline V gives CDR1 MGHRA, CDR2 YSYEKL. Trimming took off 0 bases at V and 2 bases at J, with 11 bases between the two ends.

This clone was counted a single time. V is TRBV9 and J is TRBJ1-2; TRBD1 matches at 9 bases. After removal of 3 bases from V and 2 bases from J, the junction contained 8 bases not matched to a gene. The CDR3 loop spans 16 amino acids. CDR1 and CDR2 from the germline V gene are SGDLS and YYNGEE. The CDR3 spells CASSAEQGAWNYGYTF. Written as DNA, the CDR3 is TGTGCCAGCAGCGCCGAACAGGGGGCTTGGAACTATGGCTACACCTTC.

The chain recombines TRBV18 with TRBJ2-2, with 7 positions matching TRBD1. CDR1 and CDR2 (germline): KGHSH, LQKENI. The CDR3 sequence is 17 residues long. The V and J ends lost 3 bases and 0 bases, in that order; junction bases with no gene match: 7. The CDR3 here is CASSPTRDRSNTGELFF. The CDR3 DNA reads as TGTGCCAGCTCACCGACTCGGGACAGATCGAACACCGGGGAGCTGTTTTTT.

The rearrangement joins TRBV28 to TRBJ1-2, with D possibly being TRBD1 (5 bases). This CDR3 has 13 residues. The germline V gene has CDR1 MDHEN and CDR2 SYDVKM. V was trimmed by 7 bases and J by 2 bases, leaving 11 bases between them. The CDR3 loop is CASMVGQNYGYTF. The CDR3 DNA follows: TGTGCCAGCATGGTGGGGCAGAACTATGGCTACACCTTC.

The V call is TRBV19, the J call TRBJ2-3; D is possibly TRBD2 (6 bases). CDR1 and CDR2 from the germline V gene are LNHDA and SQIVND (reference sequence). V dropped 0 bases and J dropped 1 base, with 11 bases sitting between them. This CDR3 spans 16 amino acids. This chain's CDR3 is CASSIDVAARTDTQYF. The CDR3 nucleotides read TGTGCCAGTAGTATAGATGTAGCGGCCCGCACAGATACGCAGTATTTT.

CDR3 amino acids: CASSQDRLTEAFF. The CDR3, as DNA: TGTGCCAGCAGCCAAGACCGTCTCACTGAAGCTTTCTTT. The chain is built from TRBV14 and TRBJ1-1; the D is unclear. V lost 0 bases to trimming and J lost 4 bases, with 6 bases between them. Germline values: CDR1 SGHDN, CDR2 FVKESK. The CDR3 is made up of 13 amino acids.

The rearrangement joins TRBV19 to TRBJ1-6, with unresolved D. The CDR3 covers 13 residues. Germline CDR1 is LNHDA and CDR2 is SQIVND (reference sequence). V dropped 5 bases and J dropped 10 bases, with 12 bases sitting between them. CDR3 region: CASSGQAGSPLHF. Here the CDR3 DNA reads TGTGCCAGTAGTGGTCAGGCGGGATCACCCCTCCACTTT. The full variable domain, with the rest looked up from reference TRBV19 and TRBJ1-6, is DGGITQSPKYLFRKEGQNVTLSCEQNLNHDAMYWYRQDPGQGLRLIYYSQIVNDFQKGDIAEGYSVSREKKESFPLTVTSAQKNPTAFYLCASSGQAGSPLHFGNGTRLTVT.

The chain is built from TRBV6-4 and TRBJ2-2, with TRBD2 as a possible D gene (5 bases). The CDR3 loop spans 17 amino acids. CDR1 and CDR2 (germline): MRHNA, SNTAGT. The ends were cut back, 0 bases at V and 6 bases at J, with 17 bases in the middle. The CDR3 here is CASSDSNSRENAGELFF. The DNA for the CDR3 is TGTGCCAGCAGTGACTCGAACTCGAGGGAAAACGCCGGGGAGCTGTTTTTT.

The rearrangement joins TRBV4-3 to TRBJ2-1; D ambiguous. CDR1 is LGHNA, CDR2 YSLEER, per germline. The ends were cut back, 0 bases at V and 12 bases at J, with 15 bases in the middle. The CDR3 consists of 14 residues. CDR3 sequence reads: CASSQDYPGLRQFF. For the CDR3, the DNA is TGCGCCAGCAGCCAAGATTATCCGGGTCTGAGGCAGTTCTTC.

V is TRBV24-1 and J is TRBJ1-3; D call uncertain. V lost 2 bases and J 0 bases, leaving 7 bases between the germline ends. The CDR3 totals 15 residues. Germline V gives CDR1 KGHDR, CDR2 SFDVKD. The CDR3 DNA reads TGTGCCACCAGTGATTCGACTTTCTCTGGAAACACCATATATTTT. Amino acid sequence: CATSDSTFSGNTIYF.

The chain couples TRBV12-3 or TRBV12-4 to TRBJ2-3; D remains unclear. Between the trimmed V and J ends, which lost 7 bases and 8 bases, there was a span of 13 bases. This CDR3 is built from 12 residues. CDR3 in amino acids: CASTLTSGTQYF. Written as DNA, the CDR3 is TGTGCCAGCACCCTCACTTCCGGTACGCAGTATTTT.

This rearrangement joins TRBV5-6 to TRBJ1-2; D uncertain. This CDR3 has 13 amino acids. Per germline, CDR1 SGHDT and CDR2 YYEEEE. Trimming removed 3 bases from V and 8 bases from J, with 14 bases in between. The CDR3 spells CASSSGLLDGYTF. DNA of the CDR3: TGTGCCAGCAGCTCCGGGTTACTCGACGGCTACACCTTC.

About this clone itself: One junction end disagrees with the germline gene, perhaps due to a read error. This chain connects TRBV6-5 to TRBJ1-3; D not certain. The CDR3 length is 15 residues. In germline, CDR1 is MNHEY, CDR2 SVGAGI. Written as DNA, the CDR3 is TGTGCCAGTAGTTCCGGGTCGGTTTACGGAAACACCATATATTTT. The encoded protein is CASSSGSVYGNTIYF.

The chain recombines TRBV11-3 with TRBJ2-3; TRBD2 matches at 8 bases. Looked up from germline, CDR1 is SGHNT and CDR2 is YENEEA. This CDR3 region has 15 residues. V dropped 2 bases and J dropped 2; count of bases not matched to a gene: 3. As DNA, the CDR3 is TGTGCCAGCAGCTTACATAGCGGGGCCACAGATACGCAGTATTTT. It translates to CASSLHSGATDTQYF.

This clone was seen once. The J gene is TRBJ1-3, the V gene TRBV6-1; a weak D match, TRBD1 (5 bases). Germline CDR1 reads MNHNS; CDR2 reads SASEGT. The germline V and J ends were trimmed by 0 bases and 4 bases, with 10 bases remaining between them. CDR3 length: 15 amino acids. The CDR3 region has the DNA TGTGCCAGCAGTGAAGCATCAGGGTCGGGAAACACCATATATTTT. This codes for CASSEASGSGNTIYF.